These T cell receptor beta chains were read from a single sample in a study of cytomegalovirus exposure and HLA in healthy donors. The repertoire was sequenced with immunoSEQ multiplex PCR; TCRdb's copy has only in-frame clones and lacks some. The sample records about 200,000 clones, approximately 85% being singletons. The material sequenced was PBMCs. The receptors shown here come from a woman in her forties or fifties in good health and CMV-seronegative. Both conserved end residues are part of each CDR3. The D gene is left open where the match is weak. The size of a clone is reported for some rows only, either as once, few or many, or as a class for expanded clones.

clone_size,v_call,j_call,d_call,cdr3_nt,cdr3_aa
.,TRBV6-6,TRBJ2-7,TRBD2,TGTGCCAGCCAGGGGTTGAGGAGCGGGAGGTACGAGCAGTACTTC,CASQGLRSGRYEQYF
.,TRBV27,TRBJ2-7,TRBD1,TGTGCCAGCGGTACGAGACAGGGGTTCTACGAGCAGTACTTC,CASGTRQGFYEQYF
.,TRBV27,TRBJ2-1,TRBD2,TGTGCCAGCAGTCCCCGGCTAGCGGGAGACAATGAGCAGTTCTTC,CASSPRLAGDNEQFF
.,TRBV28,TRBJ2-1,TRBD2,TGTGCCAGCACCCGAACTAGCGGACCGACTCCATGGCAGTTCTTC,CASTRTSGPTPWQFF
.,TRBV7-3,TRBJ2-3,TRBD1,TGTGCCAGCAGCCCACAGACAGGGGCCGATACGCAGTATTTT,CASSPQTGADTQYF
.,TRBV28,TRBJ2-2,TRBD1,TGTGCCAGCAGCTTACTTGGACAGGGGGCAACCGGGGAGCTGTTTTTT,CASSLLGQGATGELFF
.,TRBV7-2,TRBJ2-1,.,TGTGCCAGCAGCCAGAAACGACTAGAGTACGAGCAGTTCTTC,CASSQKRLEYEQFF
.,TRBV6-5,TRBJ2-7,.,TGTGCCAGCAGTTATTTGCAGGGGTCCACCTACGAGCAGTACTTC,CASSYLQGSTYEQYF
.,TRBV7-2,TRBJ2-7,TRBD2,TGTGCCAGCAGCTTAGGGGGGAGGGCGTTCTACGAGCAGTACTTC,CASSLGGRAFYEQYF
.,TRBV14,TRBJ1-6,TRBD1,TGTGCCAGCAGCCAGGGACAGGGGCGAAATTCACCCCTCCACTTT,CASSQGQGRNSPLHF
.,TRBV6-5,TRBJ1-1,TRBD1,TGTGCCAGCAAAACAACGACAGGGGGAGGATTTTTT,CASKTTTGGGFF
.,TRBV5-1,TRBJ2-2,TRBD2,TGCGCCAGCAGCTTGGGTAGCGGGAGGTCGAACACCGGGGAGCTGTTTTTT,CASSLGSGRSNTGELFF
few,TRBV18,TRBJ1-1,TRBD1,TGTGCCAGCTCACGAACGACAGGGGCGGGCACTGAAGCTTTCTTT,CASSRTTGAGTEAFF
.,TRBV7-9,TRBJ2-1,TRBD2,TGTGCCAGCAGCTTCCATAGCGGGAGAGCGAATGAGCAGTTCTTC,CASSFHSGRANEQFF
.,TRBV28,TRBJ2-7,TRBD2,TGTGCCAGCACCCAGAGGCTAGCGGGAGGGCCCTCTTACGAGCAGTACTTC,CASTQRLAGGPSYEQYF
.,TRBV7-8,TRBJ2-7,TRBD2,TGTGCCAGCAGCTTGGGACTAGCGGGAGCTTCGGTCCCTAGGGAGCAGTACTTC,CASSLGLAGASVPREQYF
.,TRBV27,TRBJ2-7,TRBD1,TGTGCCAGCAGGACAGGGCGGTACGAGCAGTACTTC,CASRTGRYEQYF
.,TRBV6-4,TRBJ2-7,TRBD1,TGTGCCAGCAGGGGACAGACCTACGAGCAGTACTTC,CASRGQTYEQYF
.,TRBV4-2,TRBJ1-5,.,TGTGCCAGCAGCCAAGATTTCACAGGGAATAGGAATCAGCCCCAGCATTTT,CASSQDFTGNRNQPQHF
.,TRBV12-5,TRBJ1-1,.,TGTGCTAGTAGACGAGGGGACATGAACACTGAAGCTTTCTTT,CASRRGDMNTEAFF
few,TRBV6-1,TRBJ1-4,.,TGTGCCAGCAGTGAAGAGGGGTTAGCTAATGAAAAACTGTTTTTT,CASSEEGLANEKLFF
.,TRBV5-5,TRBJ2-6,.,TGTGCCAGCAGCTTGGCCTCCGGACTGATCCTGACTTTC,CASSLASGLILTF
.,TRBV6-1,TRBJ2-3,.,TGTGCCAGCACTCTAGGGGGGGGCACAGATACGCAGTATTTT,CASTLGGGTDTQYF
once,TRBV4-3,TRBJ2-3,TRBD2,TGCGCCAGCAGCCAAGATTATGGACTAGCGGGAGCAGATACGCAGTATTTT,CASSQDYGLAGADTQYF
.,TRBV6-1,TRBJ1-2,.,TGTGCCAGCAGTGGGGGCTCACTAGGGGGTAACTATGGCTACACCTTC,CASSGGSLGGNYGYTF
.,TRBV27,TRBJ2-2,.,TGTGCCAGCAGTTTATATCCAGGGTTGACCGGGGAGCTGTTTTTT,CASSLYPGLTGELFF
.,TRBV2,TRBJ2-2,.,TGTGCCAGCCTGGACACGGGTGGGCCTAACACCGGGGGGCTGTTTTTT,CASLDTGGPNTGGLFF
.,TRBV27,TRBJ2-2,TRBD1,TGTGCCAGCAGTTTCTACGGGACAGGGAAGGATGGCGGGGAGCTGTTTTTT,CASSFYGTGKDGGELFF
.,TRBV5-5,TRBJ2-7,TRBD1,TGTGCCAGCAGCTTGGAGCAGGGGGTGGGTAACTACGAGCAGTACTTC,CASSLEQGVGNYEQYF
.,TRBV15,TRBJ2-1,TRBD2,TGTGCCACCAGCGTACTAGCGGGAGGCTTCCAGTTCTTC,CATSVLAGGFQFF
.,TRBV19,TRBJ2-7,.,TGTGCCAGTAGTTTGGGGGGGGCTGCGATCTACGAGCAGTACTTC,CASSLGGAAIYEQYF
once,TRBV6-1,TRBJ1-2,TRBD1,TGTGCCAGCACGCCGGGGACAGAGAACTATGGCTACACCTTC,CASTPGTENYGYTF